This is a list of T cell receptor beta chains from one sample in a study of technical replicates of blood from a few donors. The data were produced by immunoSEQ multiplex PCR, yet TCRdb's version contains in-frame clones alone and is incomplete. Among tens of thousands of clones listed, 96% were seen once. The sequenced sample was T cells isolated from PBMCs. These receptors all stem from a human donor in good health. Each CDR3 is given with its conserved first and last residue. The order of the fields is V gene, clone size, D gene, J gene, CDR3 DNA, CDR3 protein. D genes are given only for firm matches. Part of the rows lack a size; the others show once, few, many or a class for expanded clones.

V: TRBV2; size: NA; D: TRBD1; J: TRBJ1-3; DNA: TGTGCCAGCAGTACCGACAGGGAAGCAAACACCATATATTTT; CDR3: CASSTDREANTIYF
V: TRBV9; size: NA; D: TRBD2; J: TRBJ2-1; DNA: TGTGCCAGCAGCGTAGGGGGAGGGCCCCCAAATGAGCAGTTCTTC; CDR3: CASSVGGGPPNEQFF
V: TRBV28; size: NA; D: TRBD1; J: TRBJ1-2; DNA: TGTGCCAGCAGTTTCGTATCAGGGGGCGCATTTGGCTACACCTTC; CDR3: CASSFVSGGAFGYTF
V: TRBV27; size: NA; D: NA; J: TRBJ1-2; DNA: TGTGCCAGCAGTTTCACGCCAGGGGAAGGCTACACCTTC; CDR3: CASSFTPGEGYTF
V: TRBV7-3; size: NA; D: NA; J: TRBJ2-3; DNA: TGTGCCAGCAGCTTATACCGCCTCCCCGGGGCGGGGTTCACAGATACGCAGTATTTT; CDR3: CASSLYRLPGAGFTDTQYF
V: TRBV7-8; size: NA; D: NA; J: TRBJ2-1; DNA: TGTGCCAGCAGCTTACAGGGAAACCTTTACAATGAGCAGTTCTTC; CDR3: CASSLQGNLYNEQFF
V: TRBV7-2; size: NA; D: TRBD2; J: TRBJ2-7; DNA: TGTGCCAGCAGCTCCGGGACTAGCCGAAATTCCTACGAGCAGTACTTC; CDR3: CASSSGTSRNSYEQYF
V: TRBV29-1; size: NA; D: TRBD1; J: TRBJ1-2; DNA: TGCAGCGGGGGGGACAGGGAGGGTGGCTACACCTTC; CDR3: CSGGDREGGYTF
V: TRBV10-2; size: NA; D: NA; J: TRBJ1-3; DNA: TGCGCCAGCAGTGACCGTCGCTCTGGAAACACCATATATTTT; CDR3: CASSDRRSGNTIYF
V: TRBV4-1; size: NA; D: NA; J: TRBJ1-1; DNA: TGCGCCAGCAGCCAAGCGGGAGTCGCTGAAGCTTTCTTT; CDR3: CASSQAGVAEAFF
V: TRBV6-5; size: NA; D: NA; J: TRBJ1-3; DNA: TGTGCCAGCAGGGACAGCTCTGGAAACACCATATATTTT; CDR3: CASRDSSGNTIYF
V: TRBV19; size: once; D: TRBD1; J: TRBJ2-2; DNA: TGTGCCAGTAGTAACGGACAGGGGGCCGGGGAGCTGTTTTTT; CDR3: CASSNGQGAGELFF